The rows below give T cell receptor beta chains drawn from one sample of a study of response to subunit inactivated influenza vaccine. TCRdb re-analysed the RT-PCR reads in MiXCR, keeping a single row per CDR3 protein. The sample includes fewer than 650,000 distinct CDR3 sequences, approximately 13% seen only once; the top ten take less than 15%. The sample in question was PBMCs from blood, obtained 40 to 50 days after vaccination. These receptors were collected from a man aged 50 or older who received an inactivated influenza vaccine. The CDR3 runs from the conserved cysteine through the conserved F or W. The D gene is left open where the match is weak. For some rows the clone size is stated as once, few or many, or as a class when expanded; others skip it.

d_call clone_size j_call v_call cdr3_aa cdr3_nt
- - TRBJ2-3 TRBV30 CAWSVLGSGGTDTQYF TGTGCCTGGAGTGTACTTGGTAGTGGGGGCACAGATACGCAGTATTTT
- - TRBJ2-1 TRBV7-3 CASSMGGLGSSEQFF TGTGCCAGCAGCATGGGGGGACTTGGGTCTAGTGAGCAGTTCTTC
- few TRBJ1-1 TRBV20-1 CSARDINRGVSEAFF TGCAGTGCTAGAGATATTAATCGGGGGGTAAGTGAAGCTTTCTTT
TRBD1 few TRBJ2-5 TRBV24-1 CATSETGTANQETQYF TGTGCCACCAGTGAAACCGGGACAGCGAATCAAGAGACCCAGTACTTC
TRBD1 few TRBJ2-2 TRBV6-1 CASREQGARGELFF TGTGCCAGCAGAGAACAGGGGGCGCGCGGGGAGCTGTTTTTT
- - TRBJ1-1 TRBV10-2 CASSVYNEAFF TGCGCCAGCAGTGTCTACAATGAAGCTTTCTTT
TRBD2 - TRBJ2-7 TRBV20-1 CSAGTSASYEQYF TGCAGTGCTGGGACTAGCGCCTCCTACGAGCAGTACTTC
TRBD1 - TRBJ2-7 TRBV27 CASSTRDSLTYEQYF TGTGCCAGCAGTACTCGGGACAGCCTCACCTACGAGCAGTACTTC
TRBD2 - TRBJ2-7 TRBV7-9 CASTTSGLAGHEQYF TGTGCCAGCACCACGTCCGGACTAGCGGGACACGAGCAGTACTTC
- few TRBJ1-3 TRBV9 CASSPRGLSGNTIYF TGTGCCAGCAGCCCCCGCGGCCTCTCTGGAAACACCATATATTTT
- - TRBJ2-7 TRBV5-6 CASSPVGPSYEQYF TGTGCCAGCAGCCCAGTGGGTCCTTCCTACGAGCAGTACTTC
TRBD2 - TRBJ2-4 TRBV28 CASSSISGKAKNIQYF TGTGCCAGCAGTTCGATTAGCGGGAAGGCCAAAAACATTCAGTACTTC
- - TRBJ1-1 TRBV5-1 CASNSLGVETEAFF TGCGCCAGTAATTCCCTGGGGGTGGAAACTGAAGCTTTCTTT
- - TRBJ2-5 TRBV5-6 CASSLGWKETQYF TGTGCCAGCAGCTTGGGCTGGAAAGAGACCCAGTACTTC
TRBD2 - TRBJ2-1 TRBV7-2 CASSSHGGRAANEQFF TGTGCCAGCAGCTCCCATGGCGGGAGGGCCGCCAATGAGCAGTTCTTC
- many TRBJ1-2 TRBV25-1 CASTGGEEESGYTF TGTGCCAGCACTGGGGGGGAAGAGGAGTCTGGCTACACCTTC
TRBD1 few TRBJ1-1 TRBV15 CATSEGLTGATEAFF TGTGCCACCAGCGAAGGCCTTACAGGGGCCACTGAAGCTTTCTTT
TRBD2 many TRBJ2-1 TRBV5-1 CASSSDEVAGLNNEQFF TGCGCCAGCAGCTCGGACGAAGTAGCGGGACTTAACAATGAGCAGTTCTTC